This T cell receptor (beta chain) emerged from a study of blood T cell repertoires in COVID-19. Study context: Material from acute and convalescent COVID-19 was sourced from the United States, Italy and Spain. PBMCs, B-cell-depleted T cells, or T cells provided the cDNA or gDNA that made up the material.

V lost 3 bases, J lost 0 bases, and 16 bases lay in between. Looked up from germline, CDR1 is SGDLS and CDR2 is YYNGEE. The CDR3 covers 17 residues. In the authors' methods: Amplifying reference gene primers gave estimates of nucleated cell counts. Profiling relied on immunoSEQ multiplex PCR, and the TCRdb table lists in-frame clones only, not all of them. The V and J calls and clone size were taken over from that table, and D and trimming were inferred from the DNA. This table holds roughly 63,000 clones, roughly 68% found once. The sample was peripheral blood. This clonotype was obtained from an elderly woman with acute or convalescent COVID-19. The chain combines TRBV9 with TRBJ1-3; D is possibly TRBD1 (5 bases). The CDR3 is CASSESQGGDSGNTIYF. Here the CDR3 DNA reads TGTGCCAGCAGCGAGAGCCAGGGTGGGGACTCTGGAAACACCATATATTTT.